The T cell receptor beta chain under discussion was sequenced for a study of blood T cell repertoires in COVID-19 (TCRdb year 2020). A note on the overall study: Samples covering the acute and convalescent phases of COVID-19 were provided by collaborators in the United States, Italy and Spain. Where available, HLA class I and class II types were taken from metadata supplied by the sample provider and were not determined by assay-based typing. Samples were obtained from the ongoing ImmuneRACE study (first 160 participants) and from approximately 1,200 subjects provided by 6 global collaborators. The prospective study material was composed of cDNA or gDNA derived from T cells, B-cell-depleted T cells, or PBMCs. A de-identified subject ID, COVID-19 status, age in years and sex were almost always included in the sample metadata. The dataset comprised deeply sampled blood TCRbeta repertoires from subjects exposed to, actively infected with, or recovered from COVID-19. The repertoires were released in a freely available public database intended as a resource for research on the immune response to SARS-CoV-2. Study-wide findings and limitations: How much clinical and demographic metadata was included differed by source and by participant, and the metadata was provided uncurated.

In Seattle, one collaborating source enrolled patients while the infection was active and tracked those patients longitudinally over the course of disease. Collaborating institutions collected whole blood in K2EDTA tubes following their own protocols. Collaborator samples were shipped for TCRbeta analysis as frozen whole blood, isolated PBMCs, or DNA extracted from either sample type. As for this clone: This clone's antigen is unknown. Base-call qualities are not available, and no considerably larger clone is one nucleotide away.

The immunoSEQ Assay, a bias-controlled multiplex PCR, was used to amplify TCRbeta CDR3 regions from genomic DNA. In the authors' own workflow: The number of nucleated cells in each sample was estimated by amplification of reference gene primers within the assay. Sequence reads were collapsed and filtered to measure the absolute abundance of every unique TCRbeta CDR3 rearrangement. For each sample, productive Simpson clonality was calculated as the square root of Simpson's diversity index across productive rearrangements. Sourced from immuneACCESS, this table was stored by TCRdb with only in-frame sequences that have V and J called. A share of the clones is absent; for the studies checked, an unresolved V gene accounts for under half, and the remainder has no known explanation. For V, J and clone size, that table is used; D and trimming come from the DNA. This sample comprises approximately 180,000 clones, approximately 80% of them detected only once. Around 6.7% of the sample is in the top ten clones.

After removal of 5 bases from V and 8 bases from J, the junction retains 8 bases not matched to a gene. Reading the germline V gene (reference sequence) gives CDR1 SEHNR and CDR2 FQNEAQ. The CDR3, cysteine through phenylalanine, is 15 amino acids long. Only the CDR3 portion is preserved as DNA: 45 bases, with reading frame beginning at the first base. The sequenced sample consisted of peripheral blood. The origin of this receptor is a middle-aged woman with COVID-19, enrolled during active disease. The rearranged segments are TRBV7-9 and TRBJ2-2; the junction holds 10 bases that match TRBD2. The CDR3 reads as follows: CASSPIAGGSGELFF. The nucleotide sequence is TGTGCCAGCAGCCCGATAGCGGGAGGTTCGGGGGAGCTGTTTTTT.